The 27 T cell receptor beta chains in this list originate from one sample, sequenced in a study of T cell responses to AZD1222 COVID-19 vaccine (TCRdb year 2021). The method behind the library was the immunoSEQ multiplex PCR assay. Imported from immuneACCESS, the table was reduced by TCRdb to in-frame sequences with V and J called. These copies leave out some clones; in studies compared against another copy, an unresolved V gene accounts for under half, and the cause of the remainder is not known. This sample is represented by about 110,000 clones; 87% of them were singletons. Around 4.5% of the sample comes from the top ten. Per the publication, the time point label means: baseline before first vaccination. Here the sequenced sample was peripheral blood, taken on day 0 of AZD1222 vaccination. All receptors derive from an adult in good health.

The count of this clone is one. This chain joins TRBV4-2 and TRBJ2-1, with TRBD1 identical over 11 bases. V lost 2 bases and J lost 8; bases outside the gene matches: 11. The CDR3 loop spans 17 amino acids. Germline CDR1 is LGHNA and CDR2 is YNFKEQ. CDR3 nucleotides: TGTGCCAGCAGCCAAACTCCAGCCGCGGGACAGGGGGATGAGCAGTTCTTC. Amino acid sequence: CASSQTPAAGQGDEQFF.

The table lists this clone with a few counts. The rearrangement links TRBV4-3 to TRBJ2-3; 9 bases match TRBD1. V lost 0 bases and J lost 4; bases outside the gene matches: 5. The CDR3 contains 16 residues. CDR1 and CDR2 from the germline V gene are LGHNA and YSLEER. In nucleotides, the CDR3 is TGCGCCAGCAGCCAAGAACCCACAGGGGGCGCAGATACGCAGTATTTT. Protein sequence: CASSQEPTGGADTQYF.

This sequence joins TRBV4-1 and TRBJ2-2; maybe TRBD2 (7 bases). CDR1 is MGHRA, CDR2 YSYEKL, per germline. This CDR3 is built from 19 residues. Trimming took 0 bases from V and 3 from J, leaving 20 bases between them. CDR3 protein: CASSQDGGGAFQHTGELFF. For the CDR3, the DNA is TGCGCCAGCAGCCAAGATGGAGGGGGGGCATTTCAGCACACCGGGGAGCTGTTTTTT.

CDR3 sequence: CASSLGSGRGRAFF. CDR3 DNA sequence: TGTGCCAGCAGCTTAGGGTCAGGGCGCGGAAGAGCTTTCTTT. V and J are TRBV11-1 and TRBJ1-1; possibly TRBD1 for D (5 bases). Germline-derived CDR1 and CDR2 are SGHAT and FQDESV (reference sequence). Trimming took off 1 base at V and 10 bases at J, with 16 bases between the two ends. The CDR3 is made up of 14 amino acids.

The chain is built from TRBV2 and TRBJ2-1; either TRBD1 or TRBD2 may supply D (5 bases each). The CDR3 totals 13 residues. Trimming took 7 bases from V and 6 from J, leaving 13 bases between them. Germline assignment: CDR1 SNHLY and CDR2 FYNNEI. The chain's CDR3 is CASNGGGSNEQFF. In DNA, the CDR3 is TGTGCCAGCAACGGTGGGGGTTCCAATGAGCAGTTCTTC.

The chain couples TRBV19 to TRBJ2-7; the D gene could be TRBD1 or TRBD2 (6 bases each). The CDR3 length is 14 residues. V was trimmed by 3 bases and J by 2 bases, leaving 11 bases between them. CDR1 is LNHDA and CDR2 is SQIVND in the germline V gene (reference sequence). The CDR3 is CASSMVGGTYEQYF. CDR3 sequence (DNA): TGTGCCAGTAGTATGGTAGGGGGGACCTACGAGCAGTACTTC.

This clone has just one count. This chain links TRBV4-1 with TRBJ2-7; no clear D gene. The germline V gene has CDR1 MGHRA and CDR2 YSYEKL. Trimming took off 6 bases at V and 1 base at J, with 16 bases between the two ends. The CDR3 totals 15 residues. The CDR3 sequence is CASRGRADSSYEQYF. CDR3 in DNA: TGCGCCAGCAGGGGTCGCGCGGATAGTTCCTACGAGCAGTACTTC.

The chain has TRBV12-3 or TRBV12-4 and TRBJ2-7; tentatively, D is TRBD1 (5 bases). With 3 bases removed from V and 2 bases from J, the gap between germline ends came to 8 bases. This CDR3 has 13 residues. CDR3 sequence reads: CASSLETAYEQYF. The DNA of the CDR3 is TGTGCCAGCAGTTTGGAGACAGCCTACGAGCAGTACTTC.

This chain connects TRBV7-2 to TRBJ1-1; D might be TRBD1 (5 bases). The V end lost 0 bases, the J end lost 1 base, and 9 bases lay between the germline ends. Germline CDR1 SGHTA, CDR2 FQGNSA. The CDR3 contains 15 residues. CDR3 in amino acids: CASSLALTANTEAFF. CDR3 nucleotide sequence: TGTGCCAGCAGCTTAGCATTGACAGCGAACACTGAAGCTTTCTTT.

The DNA of the CDR3 is TGTGCCAGCAGCCCACCGGGACATTCTTCTGGAAACACCATATATTTT. Translated, it gives CASSPPGHSSGNTIYF. The chain has TRBV7-9 and TRBJ1-3, with D possibly being TRBD1 (6 bases). Trimming removed 5 bases at V and 1 base at J, with 15 bases between. Germline V gives CDR1 SEHNR, CDR2 FQNEAQ (reference sequence). This CDR3 is built from 16 residues.

Regarding this clone: A junction boundary mismatches the germline segment, possibly from a read error. The chain links TRBV2 to TRBJ2-7, with D maybe TRBD2 (6 bases). The V gene's germline CDR1 is SNHLY and CDR2 FYNNEI. This CDR3 contains 13 residues. CDR3: CASSGDWLYGQYF. The CDR3 nucleotides are TGTGCCAGCAGTGGGGACTGGCTTTACGGGCAGTACTTC.

The chain recombines TRBV5-1 with TRBJ2-3; D remains unclear. The CDR3 loop spans 14 amino acids. The V end lost 0 bases, the J end lost 5 bases, and 10 bases lay between the germline ends. Germline CDR1 is SGHRS and CDR2 is YFSETQ. The CDR3 sequence: CASSLGRAEDTQYF. DNA for the CDR3: TGCGCCAGCAGCTTGGGTAGGGCAGAAGATACGCAGTATTTT.

The chain joins TRBV27 to TRBJ2-7; D uncertain. The CDR3 is made up of 13 amino acids. V lost 7 bases to trimming and J lost 3 bases, with 13 bases between them. The V gene's germline CDR1 is MNHEY and CDR2 SMNVEV (reference sequence). In nucleotides, the CDR3 is TGTGCCAGCAACCGCCGGGTTGACTACGAGCAGTACTTC. It translates to CASNRRVDYEQYF.

The chain is built from TRBV5-4 and TRBJ2-5, with TRBD1 as a possible D gene (7 bases). The CDR3 consists of 16 residues. V was shortened by 1 base and J by 0 bases, with 13 bases between the two germline ends. Germline assignment: CDR1 SGHNT and CDR2 YYREEE (reference sequence). The CDR3 coding sequence is TGTGCCAGCAGCTTGAACCCCAGGGGGGACCAAGAGACCCAGTACTTC. Protein product: CASSLNPRGDQETQYF. The complete variable domain, with remaining parts taken from reference TRBV5-4 and TRBJ2-5, reads ETGVTQSPTHLIKTRGQQVTLRCSSQSGHNTVSWYQQALGQGPQFIFQYYREEENGRGNFPPRFSGLQFPNYSSELNVNALELDDSALYLCASSLNPRGDQETQYFGPGTRLLVL.

This clone has more than one count but fewer than ten. The chain links TRBV18 to TRBJ1-5; D unclear. V was trimmed by 3 bases and J by 4 bases, leaving 7 bases between them. Germline CDR1 KGHSH, CDR2 LQKENI. The CDR3 is 13 residues long. CDR3 sequence: CASSPQENQPQHF. The CDR3 nucleotides read TGTGCCAGCTCACCGCAGGAGAATCAGCCCCAGCATTTT. The whole variable domain, filled in from reference TRBV18 and TRBJ1-5, reads NAGVMQNPRHLVRRRGQEARLRCSPMKGHSHVYWYRQLPEEGLKFMVYLQKENIIDESGMPKERFSAEFPKEGPSILRIQQVVRGDSAAYFCASSPQENQPQHFGDGTRLSIL.

The chain uses TRBV9 and TRBJ1-4, with D possibly being TRBD1 (6 bases). The germline V gene has CDR1 SGDLS and CDR2 YYNGEE. The CDR3 contains 14 residues. V was cut by 4 bases and J by 7 bases, with 14 bases left in between. In DNA, the CDR3 is TGTGCCAGCAGCACACAGGGAATGGGTGAAAAACTGTTTTTT. Its translation is CASSTQGMGEKLFF.

The gene calls are TRBV20-1 and TRBJ2-7; D unresolved. The CDR3 runs 14 residues. CDR1 and CDR2 (germline): DFQATT, SNEGSKA (reference sequence). The ends were cut back, 6 bases at V and 3 bases at J, with 18 bases in the middle. Written as DNA, the CDR3 is TGCAGTGCCAGTAATGGTGGTGTCTTCTACGAGCAGTACTTC. Residues: CSASNGGVFYEQYF.

The chain employs TRBV7-2 and TRBJ2-5, with 8 bases aligning to TRBD2. The CDR3 covers 19 residues. Germline CDR1 and CDR2: SGHTA and FQGNSA. The V gene end was trimmed by 0 bases and the J gene end by 5 bases; junction bases not matched to a gene: 17. The CDR3 DNA reads TGTGCCAGCAGCTTAGCGTCTTACAGCGGGGGCGTAGGAGCGGAGACCCAGTACTTC. Translation gives CASSLASYSGGVGAETQYF.

In this sample, this clone turned up a few times. The chain employs TRBV13 and TRBJ1-1, with D uncertain. This CDR3 is built from 14 residues. Trimming removed 5 bases at V and 6 bases at J, with 16 bases between. Per germline, CDR1 PRHDT and CDR2 FYEKMQ (reference sequence). The CDR3 region is CASSPSTEYPEAFF. The CDR3 nucleotides read TGTGCCAGCAGCCCATCGACGGAGTACCCTGAAGCTTTCTTT.

This chain connects TRBV15 to TRBJ1-1, with a tentative D call TRBD1 (5 bases). This CDR3 spans 16 amino acids. V gave up 0 bases and J gave up 1 base, with 12 bases separating them. Germline values: CDR1 LNHNV, CDR2 YYDKDF (reference sequence). DNA of the CDR3: TGTGCCACCAGCAGAGATTGGAGGGGTTCGAACACTGAAGCTTTCTTT. Translating gives CATSRDWRGSNTEAFF.

This chain links TRBV30 with TRBJ2-3, with TRBD2 identical over 7 bases. Losses at the gene ends were 3 bases for V and 1 base for J; bases not matched to a gene: 7. The CDR3 contains 15 residues. The germline CDR1 and CDR2 sequences are GTSNPN and SVGIG (reference sequence). The CDR3 nucleotides are TGTGCCTGGAGGGGCAAAAGCGGGGGCACAGATACGCAGTATTTT. This codes for CAWRGKSGGTDTQYF.

This chain connects TRBV9 to TRBJ2-1, with D tentatively TRBD2 (6 bases). The germline CDR1 and CDR2 sequences are SGDLS and YYNGEE. Trimming pared 6 bases from V and 8 bases from J, leaving 21 bases between. The length of the CDR3 is 15 residues. CDR3 in DNA: TGTGCCAGCACCCGTTGGGACTTTAGCTCCGATGAGCAGTTCTTC. It is translated as CASTRWDFSSDEQFF. Full variable domain (remainder filled in from reference TRBV9 and TRBJ2-1): DSGVTQTPKHLITATGQRVTLRCSPRSGDLSVYWYQQSLDQGLQFLIQYYNGEERAKGNILERFSAQQFPDLHSELNLSSLELGDSALYFCASTRWDFSSDEQFFGPGTRLTVL.

The CDR3 reads CASSGTALNTEAFF. The CDR3 DNA follows: TGTGCCAGCAGCGGCACGGCCCTGAACACTGAAGCTTTCTTT. This sequence joins TRBV14 and TRBJ1-1; D ambiguous. The V end was cut by 5 bases, the J end by 0 bases, with 10 bases between. Germline CDR1 reads SGHDN; CDR2 reads FVKESK. The CDR3 consists of 14 residues.

In its sample, this clone was seen once. J is TRBJ2-3 and V is TRBV12-3 or TRBV12-4; D not certain. The CDR3 extends over 11 amino acids. The V end lost 3 bases, the J end lost 4 bases, and 2 bases lay between the germline ends. The CDR3: CASSFSDTQYF. The DNA of the CDR3 is TGTGCCAGCAGTTTTTCAGATACGCAGTATTTT.

The chain combines TRBV30 with TRBJ1-5; TRBD1 aligns across 7 bases. CDR1 GTSNPN and CDR2 SVGIG come from the germline V gene (reference sequence). V lost 5 bases to trimming and J lost 7 bases; unmatched junction nucleotides: 8. CDR3 length: 13 residues. The CDR3 loop reads CAWGDRAGQPQHF. The CDR3 DNA is TGTGCCTGGGGAGACAGGGCGGGACAGCCCCAGCATTTT. Together with reference TRBV30 and TRBJ1-5, the CDR3 gives the full variable domain: SQTIHQWPATLVQPVGSPLSLECTVEGTSNPNLYWYRQAAGRGLQLLFYSVGIGQISSEVPQNLSASRPQDRQFILSSKKLLLSDSGFYLCAWGDRAGQPQHFGDGTRLSIL.

The V gene is TRBV3-1 (or the pseudogene TRBV3-2), the J gene TRBJ2-7; D remains ambiguous. Germline CDR1 reads LGHDT; CDR2 reads YNNKEL (reference sequence). There are 16 residues in the CDR3. V dropped 3 bases and J dropped 2 bases, with 17 bases sitting between them. The DNA for the CDR3 is TGTGCCAGCAGCCACCTACCCCGAGGTGGCGCCTACGAGCAGTACTTC. Translated, it gives CASSHLPRGGAYEQYF.

This clone has just one count. The chain employs TRBV6-5 and TRBJ2-1; 7 bases align to TRBD1. The ends lost 4 bases at V and 0 bases at J; junction bases unmatched: 6. Germline CDR1 reads MNHEY; CDR2 reads SVGAGI. This CDR3 contains 16 residues. The CDR3, as DNA: TGTGCCAGCAGTTCCCCACAGGGGATCTCCTACAATGAGCAGTTCTTC. It encodes CASSSPQGISYNEQFF.